This TCR beta chain emerged from a study of read filtering for tumor transcriptome and immune sequencing. At the level of the study: R-ISS stage counts were roughly eight for I, roughly 15 for II, 6 or 7 for III. Study results and caveats: IR-seq and RNA-seq agreed better without single-read clonotypes. Approximately 82% of IR-seq clonotypes had a single read, yet these held 3% to 4% of reads.

The CDR3 extends over 16 amino acids. V was clipped by 4 bases and J by 3 bases; unmatched bases: 8. Germline CDR1 and CDR2: SGHRS and YFSETQ. This clonotype was counted at least ten times. What it recognizes is unknown. At the time of active disease, bone marrow was collected from every patient. Molecular barcoded adaptors covering alpha/delta and beta/gamma chains were used on approximately 400 ng RNA. TCRdb used MiXCR to reprocess the reads, holding one entry per CDR3 protein. Of fewer than 45,000 distinct CDR3 sequences in the sample, 10% to 15% were seen once. The chain is built from TRBV5-1 and TRBJ2-3; 10 positions agree with TRBD1. This TCR was sampled from a donor aged 40 or over with multiple myeloma. The sample consisted of a population of CD138-negative cells sorted from bone marrow. This chain's CDR3 is CASSLTGGDSTDTQYF. In DNA form, the CDR3 reads TGCGCCAGCAGCCTGACAGGGGGCGACTCTACAGATACGCAGTATTTT.